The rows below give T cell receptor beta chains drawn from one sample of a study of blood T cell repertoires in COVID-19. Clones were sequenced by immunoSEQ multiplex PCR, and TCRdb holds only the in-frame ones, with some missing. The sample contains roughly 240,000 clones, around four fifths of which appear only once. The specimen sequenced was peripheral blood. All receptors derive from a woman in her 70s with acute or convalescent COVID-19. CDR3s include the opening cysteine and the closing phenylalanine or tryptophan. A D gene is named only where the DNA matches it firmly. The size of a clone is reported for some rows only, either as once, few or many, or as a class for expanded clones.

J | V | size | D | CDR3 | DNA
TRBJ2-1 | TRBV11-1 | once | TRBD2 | CASSSSGNNEQFF | TGTGCCAGCAGCTCTAGCGGGAACAATGAGCAGTTCTTC
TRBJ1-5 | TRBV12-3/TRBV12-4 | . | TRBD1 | CASTQGVRQPQHF | TGTGCCAGCACACAGGGGGTACGTCAGCCCCAGCATTTT
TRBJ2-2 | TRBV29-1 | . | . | CSVERQVNTGELFF | TGCAGCGTTGAACGACAGGTGAACACCGGGGAGCTGTTTTTT
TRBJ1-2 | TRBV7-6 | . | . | CASSLDWTAANYGYTF | TGTGCCAGCAGCTTGGACTGGACGGCCGCTAACTATGGCTACACCTTC
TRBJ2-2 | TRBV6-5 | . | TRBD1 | CASSFGTENTGELFF | TGTGCCAGCAGTTTTGGGACAGAGAACACCGGGGAGCTGTTTTTT
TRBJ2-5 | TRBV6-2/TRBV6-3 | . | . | CASSWDSYQETQYF | TGTGCCAGCAGTTGGGACTCGTACCAAGAGACCCAGTACTTC
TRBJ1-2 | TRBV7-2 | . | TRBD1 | CASRSGTGNYGYTF | TGTGCCAGCAGATCCGGGACAGGGAACTATGGCTACACCTTC
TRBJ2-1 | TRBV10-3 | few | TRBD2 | CAISEGLAGSNEQFF | TGTGCCATCAGTGAGGGGTTAGCGGGGTCTAATGAGCAGTTCTTC
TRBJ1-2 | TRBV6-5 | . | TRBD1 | CATRDSNYGYTF | TGTGCCACCCGGGACAGCAACTATGGCTACACCTTC
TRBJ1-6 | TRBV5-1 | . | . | CASSLRGSGNSPLHF | TGCGCCAGCAGCTTGCGCGGCTCCGGTAATTCACCCCTCCACTTT
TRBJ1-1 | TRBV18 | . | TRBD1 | CASSPQTGGLTEAFF | TGTGCCAGCTCACCACAGACAGGGGGCTTGACTGAAGCTTTCTTT
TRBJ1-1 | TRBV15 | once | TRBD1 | CATSRGDRVNTEAFF | TGTGCCACCAGCAGAGGGGACAGGGTGAACACTGAAGCTTTCTTT
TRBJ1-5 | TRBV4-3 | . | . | CASSQEHRAGQPQHF | TGCGCCAGCAGCCAAGAACACAGGGCAGGGCAGCCCCAGCATTTT
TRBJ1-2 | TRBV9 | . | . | CASSPGLPVNYGYTF | TGTGCCAGCAGCCCGGGACTCCCGGTTAACTATGGCTACACCTTC
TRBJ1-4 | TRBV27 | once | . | CASSTTGDSDEANEKLFF | TGTGCCAGCAGTACGACAGGTGACTCAGACGAGGCTAATGAAAAACTGTTTTTT
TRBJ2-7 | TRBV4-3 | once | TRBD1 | CASSQEATGAPYEQYF | TGCGCCAGCAGCCAAGAAGCGACAGGGGCCCCCTACGAGCAGTACTTC
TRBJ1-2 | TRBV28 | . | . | CASRLQASYGYTF | TGTGCCAGCAGACTACAGGCTAGCTATGGCTACACCTTC
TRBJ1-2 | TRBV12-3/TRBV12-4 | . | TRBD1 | CASSQTGFYGYTF | TGTGCCAGCAGTCAGACAGGGTTCTACGGCTACACCTTC
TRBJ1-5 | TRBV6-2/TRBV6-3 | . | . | CASSVGGYSNQPQHF | TGTGCCAGCAGCGTTGGGGGGTATAGCAATCAGCCCCAGCATTTT
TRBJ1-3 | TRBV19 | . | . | CASSRNRGDYSGNTIYF | TGTGCCAGTAGCCGAAACCGGGGGGATTACTCTGGAAACACCATATATTTT
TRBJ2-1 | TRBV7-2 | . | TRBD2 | CASSQGLAGGRNEQFF | TGTGCCAGCAGCCAGGGACTAGCGGGGGGAAGGAATGAGCAGTTCTTC
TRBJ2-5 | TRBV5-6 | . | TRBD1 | CASSRGGTGEETQYF | TGTGCCAGCAGCAGAGGGGGGACAGGGGAAGAGACCCAGTACTTC
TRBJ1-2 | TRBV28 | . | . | CASSLAGQGFYGYTF | TGTGCCAGCAGTTTAGCAGGGCAGGGGTTCTATGGCTACACCTTC
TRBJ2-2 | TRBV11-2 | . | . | CASSLRGGTGELFF | TGTGCCAGCAGCTTAAGGGGGGGCACCGGGGAGCTGTTTTTT
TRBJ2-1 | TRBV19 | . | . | CASSPGSAYNEQFF | TGTGCCAGTAGTCCCGGCAGCGCTTACAATGAGCAGTTCTTC
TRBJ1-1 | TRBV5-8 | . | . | CASSWGTGEAFF | TGTGCCAGCAGCTGGGGAACGGGAGAAGCTTTCTTT
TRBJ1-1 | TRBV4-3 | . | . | CASSQDLGNRRGGTEAFF | TGCGCCAGCAGCCAAGATCTGGGAAATAGGAGGGGGGGGACTGAAGCTTTCTTT
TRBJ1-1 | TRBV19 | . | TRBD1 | CASSAIQGIAFF | TGTGCCAGTAGTGCCATACAGGGGATCGCTTTCTTT
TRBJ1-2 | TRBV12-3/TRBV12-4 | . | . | CASSLNRLISYTF | TGTGCCAGCAGTTTAAACAGGCTTATCTCCTACACCTTC
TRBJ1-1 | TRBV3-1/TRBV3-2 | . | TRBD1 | CASRYGQGRITEAFF | TGTGCTAGCAGATACGGACAGGGGAGGATCACTGAAGCTTTCTTT
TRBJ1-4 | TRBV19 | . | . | CASSIGEKLFF | TGTGCCAGTAGTATCGGTGAGAAACTGTTTTTT
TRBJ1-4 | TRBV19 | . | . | CASSQYRLGDEKLFF | TGTGCCAGTAGTCAGTACAGGCTAGGGGATGAAAAACTGTTTTTT
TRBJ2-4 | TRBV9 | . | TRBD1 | CASSPRTGENIQYF | TGTGCCAGCAGCCCAAGGACAGGGGAGAACATTCAGTACTTC
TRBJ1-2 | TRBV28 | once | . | CASSSGDRSYGYTF | TGTGCCAGCAGTTCTGGAGACAGGAGCTATGGCTACACCTTC
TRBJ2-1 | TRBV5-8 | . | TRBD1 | CASSFSLQGAGFF | TGTGCCAGCAGCTTTAGCTTACAGGGGGCAGGGTTCTTC
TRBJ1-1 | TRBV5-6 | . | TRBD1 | CASSRQTGRLTEAFF | TGTGCCAGCAGCCGTCAGACAGGGCGGCTCACTGAAGCTTTCTTT